The 25 T cell receptor beta chains below come from one sample, sequenced in a study of OX40 agonist ivuxolimab in advanced cancers. Data came from immunoSEQ multiplex PCR; TCRdb stores just in-frame clones and leaves some out. The data contain fewer than 20,000 clones, 75% to 85% of them singletons. Sequenced material: CD4+ or CD8+ T cells sorted from blood, taken in a trial of the OX40 agonist ivuxolimab. The receptor set was obtained from an adult with an advanced solid tumor such as melanoma, head and neck, liver or kidney cancer.

The chain combines TRBV27 with TRBJ1-4, with 7 bases lining up with TRBD1. This CDR3 is 15 amino acids long. Trimming cost V 4 bases and J 6 bases; bases outside gene matches: 8. In germline, CDR1 is MNHEY, CDR2 SMNVEV (reference sequence). CDR3 amino acids: CASSSLTGSYEKLFF. CDR3 DNA: TGTGCCAGCAGTTCGTTGACAGGGTCTTATGAAAAACTGTTTTTT.

The gene calls are TRBV5-1 and TRBJ1-4, with D perhaps TRBD1 (6 bases). V was cut by 4 bases and J by 0 bases, with 19 bases left in between. Germline-derived CDR1 and CDR2 are SGHRS and YFSETQ. The CDR3 runs to 18 residues. The CDR3 loop is CASSLLDSTIATNEKLFF. CDR3 in DNA: TGCGCCAGCAGCCTACTGGACAGCACCATTGCAACTAATGAAAAACTGTTTTTT.

This chain uses TRBV5-1 with TRBJ2-3, with D tentatively TRBD1 (6 bases). Deletions cut 2 bases from V and 2 bases from J, with 9 bases between. Germline CDR1 reads SGHRS; CDR2 reads YFSETQ. The CDR3 runs to 14 residues. CDR3 residues: CASSLDRPTDTQYF. The CDR3 DNA is TGCGCCAGCAGCTTAGACAGGCCCACAGATACGCAGTATTTT.

CDR3 residues: CASSLGQGGQPQHF. CDR3 DNA: TGCGCCAGCAGCTTGGGACAGGGCGGGCAGCCCCAGCATTTT. This chain joins TRBV5-1 and TRBJ1-5; 7 bases match TRBD1. The ends lost 0 bases at V and 7 bases at J; junction bases unmatched: 4. Germline V lookup: CDR1 SGHRS, CDR2 YFSETQ. The CDR3 has 14 residues. Together with reference TRBV5-1 and TRBJ1-5, the CDR3 gives the full variable domain: KAGVTQTPRYLIKTRGQQVTLSCSPISGHRSVSWYQQTPGQGLQFLFEYFSETQRNKGNFPGRFSGRQFSNSRSEMNVSTLELGDSALYLCASSLGQGGQPQHFGDGTRLSIL.

The chain uses TRBV18 and TRBJ2-2; maybe TRBD1 (5 bases). The CDR3 has 15 residues. From germline, CDR1 is KGHSH and CDR2 LQKENI. The germline V and J ends were trimmed by 3 bases and 4 bases, with 12 bases remaining between them. The CDR3 DNA sequence: TGTGCCAGCTCACCGGAACAGGATGGCACCGGGGAGCTGTTTTTT. Translation gives CASSPEQDGTGELFF.

The chain couples TRBV30 to TRBJ1-2, with no clear D. This CDR3 contains 13 residues. Germline-derived CDR1 and CDR2 are GTSNPN and SVGIG (reference sequence). V was trimmed by 5 bases and J by 5 bases, leaving 15 bases between them. The CDR3 region is CAWWTAEEYGYTF. In DNA, the CDR3 is TGTGCCTGGTGGACTGCTGAAGAATATGGCTACACCTTC.

The chain employs TRBV11-2 and TRBJ2-7; perhaps TRBD2 as D (6 bases). V shed 5 bases and J shed 2 bases, with 16 bases lying between them. The CDR3 contains 15 residues. Germline V gene lookup returns CDR1 SGHAT and CDR2 FQNNGV. The CDR3 DNA follows: TGTGCCAGCAGCCATATAGGGAGGCAGCCCTACGAGCAGTACTTC. Protein sequence: CASSHIGRQPYEQYF.

Many counts were recorded for this clone. Other DNA sequences in the sample encode the same CDR3. The rearrangement joins TRBV2 to TRBJ1-1, with D perhaps matching TRBD1 (5 bases). The CDR3 has 11 residues. In germline, CDR1 is SNHLY, CDR2 FYNNEI. Trimming removed 8 bases at V and 4 bases at J, with 8 bases between. The CDR3 region is CASLGGTEAFF. The DNA of the CDR3 is TGTGCCAGCCTCGGGGGCACTGAAGCTTTCTTT.

The genes are TRBV11-2 and TRBJ1-5; D gene unclear. Germline CDR1 SGHAT, CDR2 FQNNGV. The CDR3 has 15 amino acids. Trimming took off 0 bases at V and 0 bases at J, with 6 bases between the two ends. The CDR3 nucleotides are TGTGCCAGCAGCTTAGAGGGTTATAGCAATCAGCCCCAGCATTTT. It is translated as CASSLEGYSNQPQHF. Variable domain in full (rest from reference TRBV11-2 and TRBJ1-5): EAGVAQSPRYKIIEKRQSVAFWCNPISGHATLYWYQQILGQGPKLLIQFQNNGVVDDSQLPKDRFSAERLKGVDSTLKIQPAKLEDSAVYLCASSLEGYSNQPQHFGDGTRLSIL.

The genes are TRBV19 and TRBJ1-5; D is uncertain. This CDR3 is built from 16 residues. Germline V gene sequence: CDR1 LNHDA, CDR2 SQIVND (reference sequence). Trimming shortened V by 7 bases and J by 1 base, and 17 bases separated the two germline ends. CDR3 sequence (DNA): TGTGCCAGTACCCTATGGGCCCCGGGCAGCAATCAGCCCCAGCATTTT. Translation: CASTLWAPGSNQPQHF.

The chain joins TRBV2 to TRBJ2-7; tentatively, D is TRBD1 or TRBD2 (5 bases each). With 1 base removed from V and 2 bases from J, the gap between germline ends came to 21 bases. Germline lookup yields CDR1 SNHLY and CDR2 FYNNEI. This CDR3 has 18 amino acids. CDR3 region: CASSEVGFVGTETYEQYF. The DNA of the CDR3 is TGTGCCAGCAGTGAAGTGGGTTTTGTAGGGACCGAGACCTACGAGCAGTACTTC.

The chain combines TRBV9 with TRBJ1-2, with unresolved D. Germline V CDR1 and CDR2: SGDLS, YYNGEE. This CDR3 is 13 amino acids long. Trimming removed 0 bases at V and 8 bases at J, with 11 bases between. The CDR3 loop is CASSVAGGSGYTF. The CDR3 DNA reads as TGTGCCAGCAGCGTAGCAGGAGGGAGCGGCTACACCTTC.

The chain uses TRBV11-1 and TRBJ2-3; TRBD1 matches at 8 bases. CDR3 size: 16 residues. The germline V gene encodes CDR1 SGHAT and CDR2 FQDESV (reference sequence). The V gene end was trimmed by 5 bases and the J gene end by 2 bases; junction bases not matched to a gene: 9. CDR3 coding DNA: TGTGCCAGCAGCGCGGTACAGGGGGGATACACAGATACGCAGTATTTT. This codes for CASSAVQGGYTDTQYF.

CDR3 in amino acids: CASSGTGGTEAFF. CDR3 nucleotides: TGTGCCAGCAGCGGGACAGGTGGTACTGAAGCTTTCTTT. The chain recombines TRBV5-4 with TRBJ1-1, with TRBD1 identical over 8 bases. In germline, CDR1 is SGHNT, CDR2 YYREEE (reference sequence). CDR3 size: 13 residues. With 4 bases clipped from V and 5 bases from J, the junction kept 4 bases outside the gene matches.

This clone was detected once. V is TRBV7-2 and J is TRBJ2-3; 9 bases line up with TRBD2. Germline V gene data show CDR1 as SGHTA and CDR2 as FQGNSA. The junction had 6 bases not matched to a gene; V was cut back by 2 bases and J by 3 bases. The CDR3 sequence is 16 residues long. The CDR3 coding sequence is TGTGCCAGCAGCTTACTAAGCGGGGGGCGAACAGATACGCAGTATTTT. Its translation is CASSLLSGGRTDTQYF. Variable domain in full (rest from reference TRBV7-2 and TRBJ2-3): GAGVSQSPSNKVTEKGKDVELRCDPISGHTALYWYRQSLGQGLEFLIYFQGNSAPDKSGLPSDRFSAERTGGSVSTLTIQRTQQEDSAVYLCASSLLSGGRTDTQYFGPGTRLTVL.

The V and J genes are TRBV5-1 and TRBJ1-1; D is undetermined. The CDR3 is 13 amino acids. V lost 0 bases, J lost 1 base, and 4 bases lay in between. The V gene's germline CDR1 is SGHRS and CDR2 YFSETQ. CDR3 DNA: TGCGCCAGCAGCTTGGAACCGAACACTGAAGCTTTCTTT. Protein: CASSLEPNTEAFF.

V gene TRBV6-5 combines with J gene TRBJ2-7, with D tentatively TRBD2 (5 bases). Germline V CDR1 and CDR2: MNHEY, SVGAGI. This CDR3 is 14 amino acids long. Trimming left V 6 bases short and J 3 bases short, with 15 bases between. CDR3 sequence: CASSPHVGDYEQYF. CDR3 nucleotide sequence: TGTGCCAGCAGCCCCCACGTCGGGGACTACGAGCAGTACTTC.

This clone was seen once. This sequence joins TRBV5-1 and TRBJ2-5, with 9 bases lining up with TRBD1. The CDR3 consists of 15 residues. The germline V gene encodes CDR1 SGHRS and CDR2 YFSETQ. Losses at the gene ends were 4 bases for V and 4 bases for J; bases not matched to a gene: 8. The CDR3 is CASSLTGQGGETQYF. CDR3 nucleotides: TGCGCCAGCAGCCTGACGGGACAGGGTGGAGAGACCCAGTACTTC.

The V call is TRBV4-3, the J call TRBJ2-3; 7 bases agree with TRBD1. V shed 1 base, J shed 4 bases, and the junction held 8 bases outside the gene matches. The CDR3 has 16 residues. The germline V gene has CDR1 LGHNA and CDR2 YSLEER. The CDR3 DNA follows: TGCGCCAGCAGCCAAGTCTTACAGGGGCTTGCAGATACGCAGTATTTT. It translates to CASSQVLQGLADTQYF.

This clone was observed once. J is TRBJ1-1 and V is TRBV11-2; D gene unclear. Between the trimmed V and J ends, which lost 0 bases and 8 bases, there was a span of 7 bases. This CDR3 spans 12 amino acids. Germline V gene lookup returns CDR1 SGHAT and CDR2 FQNNGV. The CDR3, as DNA: TGTGCCAGCAGCTTAGATCAAGGGGAAGCTTTCTTT. This codes for CASSLDQGEAFF.

This rearrangement joins TRBV2 to TRBJ1-2; no clear D gene. CDR3 length: 10 amino acids. CDR1 is SNHLY and CDR2 is FYNNEI in the germline V gene. V was pared by 7 bases and J by 8 bases, with 8 bases between. CDR3 residues: CASTGLGYTF. CDR3 DNA: TGTGCCAGCACAGGCTTAGGCTACACCTTC.

The chain carries TRBV7-9 and TRBJ2-1; a weak D match, TRBD2 (6 bases). Germline V gives CDR1 SEHNR, CDR2 FQNEAQ (reference sequence). This CDR3 is 16 amino acids long. V lost 4 bases, J lost 0 bases, and 13 bases lay in between. CDR3 sequence (DNA): TGTGCCAGCAGCTCATGGCGGGGAAGCTCCTACAATGAGCAGTTCTTC. Amino acids: CASSSWRGSSYNEQFF.

This chain uses TRBV7-9 with TRBJ2-7; D remains unclear. Trimming removed 5 bases from V and 3 bases from J, with 11 bases in between. CDR1 and CDR2 (germline): SEHNR, FQNEAQ (reference sequence). The CDR3 totals 13 residues. In DNA, the CDR3 is TGTGCCAGCAGCACAGAGGACCACTACGAGCAGTACTTC. Translation gives CASSTEDHYEQYF.

The J gene is TRBJ1-6, the V gene TRBV4-1; D is undetermined. Germline V gene data show CDR1 as MGHRA and CDR2 as YSYEKL. V lost 8 bases to trimming and J lost 7 bases, with 9 bases between them. This CDR3 comprises 12 residues. CDR3 sequence: CASGINNSPLHF. For the CDR3, the DNA is TGCGCCAGCGGTATAAACAATTCACCCCTCCACTTT.

This clone was detected once. The chain has TRBV5-4 and TRBJ1-1; D not resolved. The CDR3 covers 13 residues. V lost 2 bases and J 3 bases, leaving 8 bases between the germline ends. Germline CDR1 is SGHNT and CDR2 is YYREEE (reference sequence). The DNA for the CDR3 is TGTGCCAGCAGCTTCGGGTGGTACACTGAAGCTTTCTTT. Translation: CASSFGWYTEAFF.